This T cell receptor (beta chain) is drawn from a study of lymphopenia after photon versus proton radiotherapy. Notes on the study in general: Authors raise, but do not show, better survival with proton therapy. Under photons, naive T cells and diversity fell while effector/memory populations rose.

The CDR3 sequence runs 8 residues, both termini included. Looked up from germline, CDR1 is LGHDT and CDR2 is YNNKEL (reference sequence). A word on this clone: Its antigen is as yet unknown. Here the CDR3 omits its conserved ending phenylalanine or tryptophan, so a read error is the likely source. The limits of the CDR3 on the DNA are not certain, so only TCRdb's listed CDR3 is given.

Measured with immunoSEQ multiplex PCR; TCRdb has only the in-frame clones, and not every one. This sample yields over 25,000 clones, of which 90% are seen a single time; 0.65% to 0.9% belongs to the top ten. The chain joins TRBV3-1 (or the pseudogene TRBV3-2) to TRBJ1-1. Sequences were derived from peripheral blood, sampled from a patient treated with photon-based radiotherapy. The receptor was isolated from a woman aged 50 to 65 with cholangiocarcinoma. CDR3 sequence reads: CASISDHI.